This T cell receptor beta chain appears in the sequencing data of a study of shared clonotypes between healthy human individuals. Germline lookup yields CDR1 LNHDA and CDR2 SQIVND (reference sequence). CDR3 length equals 13 residues. Trimming pared 5 bases from V and 2 bases from J, leaving 9 bases between. This table comes from immunoSEQ multiplex PCR, and its TCRdb copy is limited to in-frame clones, with some not included. The sample consists of 2,500,000 or so clones, roughly 93% of them appearing once. The sequence derives from a man aged 18 to 35 in good health. Some clones in this sample may be carry-over from other donors' samples. The chain has TRBV19 and TRBJ1-1; no definite D call. Sequenced sample: naive CD4+ T cells from PBMCs. Subset here: CD45RA+ positively selected. The CDR3 DNA follows: TGTGCCAGTAGTCGGGTGAGAAACACTGAAGCTTTCTTT. Its protein product is CASSRVRNTEAFF.